These 18 T cell receptor beta chains came from one sample sequenced in a study of T cell changes during pregnancy in multiple sclerosis. Generated by immunoSEQ multiplex PCR, the TCRdb table keeps only in-frame clones and is missing some. Of about 60,000 clones listed, around 92% were seen once; the top ten hold approximately 2.2%. Sequencing was performed on peripheral blood, taken in the first trimester of pregnancy. These receptors were obtained from a female donor with multiple sclerosis, enrolled in a pregnancy study.

The V call is TRBV5-4, the J call TRBJ2-1, with TRBD2 matching 8 bases. The CDR3 is 16 amino acids. Trimming took 4 bases from V and 2 from J; bases not matched to a gene: 8. CDR1 and CDR2 from the germline V gene are SGHNT and YYREEE (reference sequence). The CDR3 DNA is TGTGCCAGCAGCACGCGGGGGGAGGGCCCCTACAATGAGCAGTTCTTC. Its translation: CASSTRGEGPYNEQFF.

The chain couples TRBV9 to TRBJ2-1, with D possibly TRBD1 on 6 matching bases. V was shortened by 2 bases and J by 6 bases, with 15 bases between the two germline ends. The V gene's germline CDR1 is SGDLS and CDR2 YYNGEE. The CDR3 covers 15 residues. CDR3 bases: TGTGCCAGCAGCGTTCAACCAGGGGCCCGCAATGAGCAGTTCTTC. This translates into CASSVQPGARNEQFF.

This clone was seen ten or more times. This rearrangement joins TRBV6-4 to TRBJ2-3; a weak D match, TRBD1 (6 bases). CDR1 is MRHNA, CDR2 SNTAGT, per germline. This CDR3 comprises 14 residues. V lost 3 bases and J lost 3, with 10 bases in between. CDR3 region: CASSEGGMTDTQYF. The CDR3 DNA reads TGTGCCAGCAGTGAAGGGGGAATGACAGATACGCAGTATTTT.

The genes are TRBV19 and TRBJ2-7, with TRBD2 identical over 8 bases. J lost 2 bases, V lost 4 bases, and 10 bases had no gene match. Germline CDR1 is LNHDA and CDR2 is SQIVND (reference sequence). This CDR3 comprises 16 residues. CDR3 amino acids: CASSTFSGADTYEQYF. DNA for the CDR3: TGTGCCAGTAGTACCTTTAGCGGGGCGGACACCTACGAGCAGTACTTC.

The chain uses TRBV29-1 and TRBJ2-7; 10 nucleotides match TRBD2. CDR3 length equals 14 residues. Per germline, CDR1 SQVTM and CDR2 ANQGSEA. Trimming cost V 2 bases and J 3 bases; bases outside gene matches: 4. CDR3 DNA sequence: TGCAGCGTTGAACGGGCTAGCGGGGGCTACGAGCAGTACTTC. Its protein is CSVERASGGYEQYF.

V gene TRBV7-2 combines with J gene TRBJ2-7; 12 bases map to TRBD2. Germline CDR1 and CDR2: SGHTA and FQGNSA. J was trimmed by 3 bases and V by 4 bases; bases with no gene match: 4. CDR3 length: 15 residues. The CDR3: CASSSRTSGVYEQYF. In DNA form, the CDR3 reads TGTGCCAGCAGCTCACGGACTAGCGGGGTCTACGAGCAGTACTTC. Drawing the rest from reference TRBV7-2 and TRBJ2-7, the complete variable domain is GAGVSQSPSNKVTEKGKDVELRCDPISGHTALYWYRQSLGQGLEFLIYFQGNSAPDKSGLPSDRFSAERTGGSVSTLTIQRTQQEDSAVYLCASSSRTSGVYEQYFGPGTRLTVT.

This chain connects TRBV30 to TRBJ2-1; unclear D gene. The CDR3 consists of 13 residues. Germline V CDR1 and CDR2: GTSNPN, SVGIG (reference sequence). V lost 5 bases and J 9 bases, leaving 17 bases between the germline ends. The CDR3, as DNA: TGTGCCTGGGCCAGCGCATTCCTCCGTGAGCAGTTCTTC. Its translation: CAWASAFLREQFF.

The rearrangement links TRBV4-2 to TRBJ1-4; 8 bases are a match to TRBD1. V lost 3 bases, J lost 6 bases, and 12 bases stayed unmatched. The CDR3 runs to 17 residues. Germline V lookup: CDR1 LGHNA, CDR2 YNFKEQ. The CDR3 spells CASSQAKDRGRYEKLFF. CDR3 DNA: TGTGCCAGCAGCCAGGCGAAAGACAGGGGACGGTATGAAAAACTGTTTTTT.

This chain uses TRBV28 with TRBJ2-7; 7 nucleotides line up with TRBD2. Germline-derived CDR1 and CDR2 are MDHEN and SYDVKM. V trimming: 5 bases; J trimming: 3 bases; junction bases outside the gene matches: 7. The CDR3 runs to 14 residues. CDR3 nucleotides: TGTGCCAGCAGTCCCGAGCGGGAATACTACGAGCAGTACTTC. Its protein product is CASSPEREYYEQYF.

V gene TRBV11-2 combines with J gene TRBJ2-7; 9 nucleotides align to TRBD2. The CDR3 has 15 amino acids. CDR1 SGHAT and CDR2 FQNNGV come from the germline V gene. Germline trimming cut 2 bases from V and 5 bases from J; bases unmatched to any gene: 7. Here the CDR3 reads CASSLRGRAVNEQYF. DNA of the CDR3: TGTGCCAGCAGCTTACGCGGGAGGGCCGTCAACGAGCAGTACTTC.

This clone was detected only once. The chain carries TRBV19 and TRBJ2-1, with 12 bases that match TRBD2. The V segment lost 1 base and the J segment 7 bases; nucleotides outside the gene matches: 2. Germline V gene lookup returns CDR1 LNHDA and CDR2 SQIVND (reference sequence). CDR3 length: 15 residues. The CDR3 nucleotides are TGTGCCAGTAGTATAGGGACTAGCGGGATAAATGAGCAGTTCTTC. The encoded protein is CASSIGTSGINEQFF.

The chain employs TRBV11-3 and TRBJ2-2, with TRBD2 matching 8 bases. CDR1 and CDR2 (germline): SGHNT, YENEEA. V dropped 5 bases and J dropped 5; count of bases not matched to a gene: 13. The CDR3 is 17 residues long. CDR3 loop: CASSPSGGGPSTGELFF. For the CDR3, the DNA is TGTGCCAGCAGCCCCAGCGGGGGAGGGCCGAGTACCGGGGAGCTGTTTTTT.

This clone came up once. The V call is TRBV18, the J call TRBJ2-7; 10 nucleotides line up with TRBD2. The V gene end was trimmed by 3 bases and the J gene end by 6 bases; junction bases not matched to a gene: 8. This CDR3 comprises 15 residues. Germline CDR1 reads KGHSH; CDR2 reads LQKENI. The CDR3 here is CASSPLLAGETEQYF. CDR3 nucleotide sequence: TGTGCCAGCTCACCTCTCCTAGCGGGAGAAACCGAGCAGTACTTC.

This chain links TRBV15 with TRBJ2-3; D possibly corresponds to TRBD2 (6 bases). The CDR3 is 14 amino acids. Germline lookup yields CDR1 LNHNV and CDR2 YYDKDF (reference sequence). Trimming left V 5 bases short and J 4 bases short, with 13 bases between. CDR3 nucleotides: TGTGCCACCAGCGGGCTCGGCGGGGCAGATACGCAGTATTTT. Amino acid sequence: CATSGLGGADTQYF.

The chain uses TRBV30 and TRBJ1-2, with 8 bases matching TRBD1. J was trimmed by 11 bases and V by 1 base; bases with no gene match: 3. The CDR3 is 11 residues long. CDR1 and CDR2 from the germline V gene are GTSNPN and SVGIG (reference sequence). The CDR3, as DNA: TGTGCCTGGAGTGGACAGGGGAAATACACCTTC. Its translation is CAWSGQGKYTF.

The chain uses TRBV7-2 and TRBJ2-5; 8 bases fit TRBD1. Germline values: CDR1 SGHTA, CDR2 FQGNSA. The CDR3 extends over 19 amino acids. V was pared by 2 bases and J by 5 bases, with 19 bases of the junction left unmatched. CDR3 residues: CASSLRVRLSRQGFETQYF. The CDR3 nucleotides read TGTGCCAGCAGCTTAAGGGTGCGGCTTAGCCGACAGGGGTTTGAGACCCAGTACTTC.

The chain employs TRBV4-2 and TRBJ1-1, with 8 nucleotides matching TRBD1. The germline V gene has CDR1 LGHNA and CDR2 YNFKEQ. V dropped 1 base and J dropped 1; count of bases not matched to a gene: 11. The CDR3 covers 18 residues. The CDR3 DNA reads as TGTGCCAGCAGCCAAGGGGTAGGGCCAGGGGGCTCGAACACTGAAGCTTTCTTT. This translates into CASSQGVGPGGSNTEAFF.

The chain couples TRBV5-6 to TRBJ2-7, with D maybe TRBD1 (5 bases). This CDR3 region has 14 residues. Germline CDR1 is SGHDT and CDR2 is YYEEEE. V lost 1 base and J lost 2, with 10 bases in between. In DNA form, the CDR3 reads TGTGCCAGCAGCTTGAAGGGGTCACCCTACGAGCAGTACTTC. It codes for CASSLKGSPYEQYF. Looking up the rest from reference TRBV5-6 and TRBJ2-7 gives the full variable domain: DAGVTQSPTHLIKTRGQQVTLRCSPKSGHDTVSWYQQALGQGPQFIFQYYEEEERQRGNFPDRFSGHQFPNYSSELNVNALLLGDSALYLCASSLKGSPYEQYFGPGTRLTVT.